The 11 T cell receptor beta chains given below trace back to one sample, sequenced in a study of early T cells in non-severe SARS-CoV-2 infection. MiXCR was run by TCRdb on the 5' RACE reads, yielding one entry per CDR3 protein. The sample has more than 80,000 distinct CDR3 sequences; about 15% are singletons. Input material: whole blood. These receptor sequences come from an adult who was a healthcare worker with PCR-confirmed SARS-CoV-2 infection or an uninfected control (not recorded which).

This clonotype was recorded a few times. This chain uses TRBV6-4 with TRBJ1-6, with a possible D match to TRBD1 (5 bases). The CDR3 covers 14 residues. With 4 bases removed from V and 14 bases from J, the gap between germline ends came to 18 bases. From germline, CDR1 is MRHNA and CDR2 SNTAGT. The DNA for the CDR3 is TGTGCCAGCAGTGCGGGGACCCCGGGCTCGGCCCTCCACTTT. It is translated as CASSAGTPGSALHF.

This clonotype was detected only a few times. The chain links TRBV6-2 or TRBV6-3 to TRBJ2-1, with 9 bases aligning to TRBD2. This CDR3 region has 17 residues. Germline lookup yields CDR1 MNHEY and CDR2 SVGEGT. J lost 0 bases, V lost 7 bases, and 10 bases had no gene match. CDR3 nucleotides: TGTGCCAGCACCCGCGGGGGGGCGATCAGCTCCTACAATGAGCAGTTCTTC. Translation: CASTRGGAISSYNEQFF.

V and J are TRBV12-3 or TRBV12-4 and TRBJ1-2, with D possibly being TRBD1 (6 bases). Between the trimmed V and J ends, which lost 7 bases and 6 bases, there was a span of 15 bases. CDR3 length: 13 residues. DNA for the CDR3: TGTGCCAGCACCTCCAGACAGGACAATGGCTACACCTTC. This sequence encodes CASTSRQDNGYTF.

This clonotype was seen a handful of times. This chain joins TRBV28 and TRBJ2-5; 7 nucleotides align to TRBD1. The CDR3 has 11 residues. The germline gives CDR1 MDHEN, CDR2 SYDVKM. The trim removed 4 bases at V and 9 bases at J, leaving 2 bases unmatched. The CDR3: CASSSTGPQYF. The CDR3 DNA sequence: TGTGCCAGCAGTTCGACAGGGCCCCAGTACTTC.

A few counts support this clonotype. The gene calls are TRBV20-1 and TRBJ1-4; 9 positions match TRBD1. The CDR3 contains 15 residues. After removal of 3 bases from V and 8 bases from J, the junction contained 10 bases not matched to a gene. CDR1 and CDR2 (germline): DFQATT, SNEGSKA (reference sequence). The CDR3: CSASAPGQGNEKLFF. CDR3 nucleotides: TGCAGTGCTAGTGCCCCGGGACAGGGTAACGAAAAACTGTTTTTT.

The V and J genes are TRBV18 and TRBJ1-1; D is unclear. The CDR3 runs 14 residues. Germline CDR1 is KGHSH and CDR2 is LQKENI. Trimming shortened V by 2 bases and J by 0 bases, and 7 bases separated the two germline ends. CDR3 loop: CASSPFFMNTEAFF. In DNA form, the CDR3 reads TGTGCCAGCTCACCATTTTTCATGAACACTGAAGCTTTCTTT.

The chain links TRBV5-4 to TRBJ2-3; a weak D match, TRBD2 (6 bases). Trimming cost V 10 bases and J 3 bases, with 18 bases left between them. The CDR3 is made up of 14 amino acids. The V gene's germline CDR1 is SGHNT and CDR2 YYREEE (reference sequence). DNA for the CDR3: TGTGCCGTTTCCGGGGGAGAGGGAACAGATACGCAGTATTTT. It codes for CAVSGGEGTDTQYF.

This clonotype was recorded at least ten times. The chain combines TRBV12-3 or TRBV12-4 with TRBJ1-1; 7 bases fit TRBD1. The CDR3 runs 15 residues. Trimming cost V 2 bases and J 1 base; bases outside gene matches: 4. The CDR3: CASSLRRQGNTEAFF. The CDR3, as DNA: TGTGCCAGCAGTTTACGAAGACAGGGGAACACTGAAGCTTTCTTT.

This clonotype has just a few counts. The chain carries TRBV27 and TRBJ2-1; D tentatively fits TRBD1 or TRBD2 (5 bases each). CDR3 length: 13 residues. The V gene lost 5 bases and the J gene lost 6 bases, with 11 bases spanning the gap. Germline values: CDR1 MNHEY, CDR2 SMNVEV (reference sequence). CDR3 sequence reads: CASSPRDGNEQFF. The DNA for the CDR3 is TGTGCCAGCAGTCCCCGGGACGGCAATGAGCAGTTCTTC.

The genes are TRBV7-8 and TRBJ2-7, with a weak D call TRBD2 (5 bases). Per germline, CDR1 SGHVS and CDR2 FQNEAQ. Trimming took off 1 base at V and 6 bases at J, with 10 bases between the two ends. The CDR3 consists of 13 residues. The DNA of the CDR3 is TGTGCCAGCAGCTTAGATCGTGGAGGCGAGCAGTACTTC. This encodes CASSLDRGGEQYF.

The rearrangement links TRBV29-1 to TRBJ1-1; D remains ambiguous. The germline CDR1 and CDR2 sequences are SQVTM and ANQGSEA. Trimming stripped 5 bases from V and 1 base from J, with 5 bases between. The CDR3 has 11 residues. In nucleotides, the CDR3 is TGCAGCGTTACAGCGAACACTGAAGCTTTCTTT. Translation gives CSVTANTEAFF.